In this sample, the clone carrying this T cell receptor beta chain turned up a few times. Its antigen is unidentified. Both 60 Vbeta primers and 13 Jbeta primers went into the PCR. Assay: immunoSEQ multiplex PCR; the TCRdb copy retains only in-frame clones and omits some. The sample lists more than 150,000 clones; roughly 80% were seen once. Looked up from germline, CDR1 is LNHDA and CDR2 is SQIVND (reference sequence). The CDR3 is 14 amino acids. V dropped 4 bases and J dropped 3; count of bases not matched to a gene: 5. This sample was taken from a study of cytomegalovirus exposure and HLA in healthy donors. General observations from the study: In a later analysis, compared with equally common non-associated chains, HLA-associated beta chains were more expanded. CMV antigen specificity of a few CMV-associated chains was confirmed in vitro. In an earlier analysis, most TCR beta V segments were productive about 87% or about 30% of the time.

The J gene is TRBJ1-2, the V gene TRBV19; TRBD1 matches 7 bases. The receptor comes from a middle-aged man in good health and CMV-seronegative. The specimen sequenced was PBMCs. The CDR3 DNA reads as TGTGCCAGTAGTAACCGGACAGGACACTATGGCTACACCTTC. Its translation is CASSNRTGHYGYTF.